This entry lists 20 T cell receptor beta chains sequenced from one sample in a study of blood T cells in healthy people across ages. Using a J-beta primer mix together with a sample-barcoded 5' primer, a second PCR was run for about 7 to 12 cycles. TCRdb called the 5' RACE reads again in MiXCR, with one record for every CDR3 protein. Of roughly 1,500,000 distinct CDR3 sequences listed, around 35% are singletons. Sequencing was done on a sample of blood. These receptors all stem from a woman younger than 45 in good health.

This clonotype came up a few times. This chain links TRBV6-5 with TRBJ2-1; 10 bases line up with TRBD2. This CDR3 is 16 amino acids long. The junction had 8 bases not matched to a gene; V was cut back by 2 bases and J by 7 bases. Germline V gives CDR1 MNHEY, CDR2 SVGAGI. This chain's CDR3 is CASSYTSGIRGNEQFF. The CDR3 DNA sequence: TGTGCCAGCAGTTACACTAGCGGGATCAGAGGGAATGAGCAGTTCTTC.

The CDR3 region is CASSSTWTSGSSYNEQFF. The CDR3 coding sequence is TGTGCCAGCAGCTCGACATGGACTAGCGGTAGCTCCTACAATGAGCAGTTCTTC. The chain has TRBV7-8 and TRBJ2-1; 10 bases are a match to TRBD2. The CDR3 has 18 residues. V trimming: 4 bases; J trimming: 0 bases; junction bases outside the gene matches: 9. Per germline, CDR1 SGHVS and CDR2 FQNEAQ.

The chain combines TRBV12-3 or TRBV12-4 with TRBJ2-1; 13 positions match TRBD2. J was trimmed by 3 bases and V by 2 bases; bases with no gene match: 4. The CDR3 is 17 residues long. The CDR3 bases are TGTGCCAGCAGTTTACCCCGACTAGCGGGGGGCTACAATGAGCAGTTCTTC. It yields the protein CASSLPRLAGGYNEQFF.

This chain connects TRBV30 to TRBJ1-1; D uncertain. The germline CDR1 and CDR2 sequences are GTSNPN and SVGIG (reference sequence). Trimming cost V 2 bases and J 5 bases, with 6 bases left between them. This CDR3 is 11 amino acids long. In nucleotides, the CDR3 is TGTGCCTGGAGTACCCGAACTGAAGCTTTCTTT. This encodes CAWSTRTEAFF.

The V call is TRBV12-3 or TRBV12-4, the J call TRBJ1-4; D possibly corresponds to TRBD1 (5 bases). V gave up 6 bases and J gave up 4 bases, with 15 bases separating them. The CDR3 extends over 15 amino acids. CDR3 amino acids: CASSRLQGFNEKLFF. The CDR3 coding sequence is TGTGCCAGCAGCCGACTTCAGGGATTTAATGAAAAACTGTTTTTT.

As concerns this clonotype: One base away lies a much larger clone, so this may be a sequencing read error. The CDR3: CASSQRESTDAQYF. CDR3 bases: TGTGCCAGCAGCCAGCGGGAGAGCACAGATGCGCAGTATTTT. The genes are TRBV12-3 or TRBV12-4 and TRBJ2-3; 8 positions agree with TRBD2. This CDR3 contains 14 residues.

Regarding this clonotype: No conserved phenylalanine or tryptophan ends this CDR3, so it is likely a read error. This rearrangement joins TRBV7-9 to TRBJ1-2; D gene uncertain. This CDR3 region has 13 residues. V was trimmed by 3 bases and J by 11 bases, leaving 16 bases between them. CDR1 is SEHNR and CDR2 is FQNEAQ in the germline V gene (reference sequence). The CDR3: CASSFLESLPYTI. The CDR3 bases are TGTGCCAGCAGCTTTTTGGAGTCCCTGCCATACACCATC.

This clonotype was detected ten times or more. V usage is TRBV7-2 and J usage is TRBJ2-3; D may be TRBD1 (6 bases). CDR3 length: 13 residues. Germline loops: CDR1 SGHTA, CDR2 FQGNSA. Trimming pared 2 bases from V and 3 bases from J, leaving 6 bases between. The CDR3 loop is CASSLQGTDTQYF. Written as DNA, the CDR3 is TGTGCCAGCAGCTTACAGGGGACAGATACGCAGTATTTT.

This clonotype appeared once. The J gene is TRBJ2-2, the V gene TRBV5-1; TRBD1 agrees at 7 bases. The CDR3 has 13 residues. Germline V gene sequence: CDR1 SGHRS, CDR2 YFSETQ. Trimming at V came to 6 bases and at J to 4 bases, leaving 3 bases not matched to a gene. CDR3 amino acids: CASTNRGTGELFF. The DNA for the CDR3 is TGCGCCAGCACGAACAGGGGCACCGGGGAGCTGTTTTTT.

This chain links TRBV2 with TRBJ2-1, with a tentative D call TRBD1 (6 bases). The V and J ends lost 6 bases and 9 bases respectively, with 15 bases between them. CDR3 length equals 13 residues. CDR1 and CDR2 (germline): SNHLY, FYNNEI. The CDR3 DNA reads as TGTGCCAGCAGGCTACAGGGATATGGTGAGCAGTTCTTC. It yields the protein CASRLQGYGEQFF.

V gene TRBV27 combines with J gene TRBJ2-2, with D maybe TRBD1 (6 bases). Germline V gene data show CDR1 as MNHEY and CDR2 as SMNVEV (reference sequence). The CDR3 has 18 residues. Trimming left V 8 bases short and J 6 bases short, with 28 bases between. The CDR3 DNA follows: TGTGCCAGCTTCGGTCGTCGAAGGTCTTTGAAGGGGGCCGGGGAGCTGTTTTTT. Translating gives CASFGRRRSLKGAGELFF.

CDR3 coding DNA: TGTGCCAGCAGCGGTAGCGGGAGCAATGAGCAGTTCTTC. Translated: CASSGSGSNEQFF. J is TRBJ2-1 and V is TRBV9; 9 bases are shared with TRBD2. Germline trimming cut 3 bases from V and 6 bases from J; bases unmatched to any gene: 1. This CDR3 is 13 amino acids long. The germline gives CDR1 SGDLS, CDR2 YYNGEE.

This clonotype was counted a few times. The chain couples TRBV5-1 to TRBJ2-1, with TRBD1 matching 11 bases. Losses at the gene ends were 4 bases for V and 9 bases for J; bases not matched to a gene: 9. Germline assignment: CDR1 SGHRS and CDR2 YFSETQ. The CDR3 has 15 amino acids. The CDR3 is CASSIGQGAGSEQFF. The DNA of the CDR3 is TGCGCCAGCAGCATAGGACAGGGGGCGGGAAGTGAGCAGTTCTTC.

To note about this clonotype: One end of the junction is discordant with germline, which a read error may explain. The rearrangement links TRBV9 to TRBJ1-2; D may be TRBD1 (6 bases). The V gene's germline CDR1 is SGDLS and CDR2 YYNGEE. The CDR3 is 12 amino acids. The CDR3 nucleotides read TGTGCCGGCAGCGGACAGCCCTATGGCTACACCTTC. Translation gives CAGSGQPYGYTF.

The CDR3 DNA reads TGTGCCAGCAGCTTCATACTTACTAGCGGAGTCCCAAGCGATGAGCAGTTCTTC. Protein: CASSFILTSGVPSDEQFF. This sequence joins TRBV7-9 and TRBJ2-1, with 8 bases lining up with TRBD2. Trimming cost V 3 bases and J 8 bases; bases outside gene matches: 18. CDR1 and CDR2 (germline): SEHNR, FQNEAQ (reference sequence). There are 18 residues in the CDR3.

CDR3: CASSQLQLNTEAFF. In DNA form, the CDR3 reads TGTGCCAGCAGCCAATTGCAGTTGAACACTGAAGCTTTCTTT. J is TRBJ1-1 and V is TRBV3-1; D remains ambiguous. The ends were cut back, 2 bases at V and 0 bases at J, with 7 bases in the middle. The CDR3 covers 14 residues. Germline loops: CDR1 LGHDT, CDR2 YNNKEL (reference sequence).

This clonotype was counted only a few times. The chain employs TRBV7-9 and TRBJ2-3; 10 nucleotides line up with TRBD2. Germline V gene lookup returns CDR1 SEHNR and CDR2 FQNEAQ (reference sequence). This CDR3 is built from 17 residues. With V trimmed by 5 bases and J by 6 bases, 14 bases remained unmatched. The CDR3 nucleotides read TGTGCCAGCAGCCCCACGCGAGCGGGAGGGCCGAGGGATACGCAGTATTTT. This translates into CASSPTRAGGPRDTQYF. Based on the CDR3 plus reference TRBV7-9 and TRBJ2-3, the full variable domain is DTGVSQNPRHKITKRGQNVTFRCDPISEHNRLYWYRQTLGQGPEFLTYFQNEAQLEKSRLLSDRFSAERPKGSFSTLEIQRTEQGDSAMYLCASSPTRAGGPRDTQYFGPGTRLTVL.

The CDR3 here is CASSQETDGTTSTDTQYF. DNA for the CDR3: TGCGCCAGCAGCCAAGAAACGGACGGGACAACTAGCACAGATACGCAGTATTTT. The chain carries TRBV4-1 and TRBJ2-3, with a weak D call TRBD1 (6 bases). The CDR3 is 18 residues long. Per germline, CDR1 MGHRA and CDR2 YSYEKL. V lost 0 bases to trimming and J lost 0 bases, with 16 bases between them.

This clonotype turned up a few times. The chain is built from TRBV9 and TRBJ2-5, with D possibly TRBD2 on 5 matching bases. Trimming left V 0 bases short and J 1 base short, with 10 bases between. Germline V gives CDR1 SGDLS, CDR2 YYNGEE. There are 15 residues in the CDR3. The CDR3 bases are TGTGCCAGCAGCGTAGCTAGCCATTCCCAAGAGACCCAGTACTTC. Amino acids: CASSVASHSQETQYF.

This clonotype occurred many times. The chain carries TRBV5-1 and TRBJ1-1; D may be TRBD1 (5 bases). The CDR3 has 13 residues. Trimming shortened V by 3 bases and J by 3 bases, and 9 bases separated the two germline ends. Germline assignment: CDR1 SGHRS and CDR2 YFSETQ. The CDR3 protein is CASSSQGYTEAFF. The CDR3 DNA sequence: TGCGCCAGCAGCTCGCAGGGATACACTGAAGCTTTCTTT.